This paragraph reports one T cell receptor (beta chain). The target antigen is unknown. The CDR3 goes on 3 residues after the read ends, and that part is filled in from the germline J gene. The data were obtained in a study of T cells in women clearing cervical HPV infection. The study, taken as a whole, reports: TRBV6-7 relative abundance averaged roughly 0.099% in cases and more than 0.15% in controls.

The CDR3 contains 11 residues. The germline V gene encodes CDR1 KGHSH and CDR2 LQKENI. Profiling relied on immunoSEQ multiplex PCR, and the TCRdb table lists in-frame clones only, not all of them. This table holds 25,000 to 35,000 clones. The sample taken for sequencing was blood buffy coat. This clonotype originated in a woman between 18 and 69 years old with a cervical HPV16 infection that either progressed to CIN3+ or cleared (not recorded which). J is TRBJ2-2 and V is TRBV18; D is unclear. The CDR3 bases that were read are TGTGCCAGCTCAGAGAGCGAAAAG. Its translation: CASSESEK. The whole CDR3 protein reads CASSESEKLFF.